This entry lists 28 T cell receptor beta chains sequenced from one sample in a study of blood T cell repertoires in COVID-19. Measured with immunoSEQ multiplex PCR; TCRdb has only the in-frame clones, and not every one. The sample holds approximately 150,000 clones, about 90% seen once. The sample comprised peripheral blood. Receptors originate from a woman in her 70s with acute or convalescent COVID-19.

V gene TRBV4-1 combines with J gene TRBJ2-7; tentative D call: TRBD1 (5 bases). Germline CDR1 MGHRA, CDR2 YSYEKL. Trimming shortened V by 0 bases and J by 2 bases, and 11 bases separated the two germline ends. There are 15 residues in the CDR3. CDR3 in DNA: TGCGCCAGCAGCCAAGATCTTTCAGGGACCTACGAGCAGTACTTC. Amino acids: CASSQDLSGTYEQYF.

The chain's CDR3 is CASSPDRERYGYTF. CDR3 sequence (DNA): TGTGCCAGCTCACCTGACAGGGAACGCTATGGCTACACCTTC. V is TRBV18 and J is TRBJ1-2; 7 nucleotides match TRBD1. The germline CDR1 and CDR2 sequences are KGHSH and LQKENI. The CDR3 loop spans 14 amino acids. The junction had 5 bases not matched to a gene; V was cut back by 3 bases and J by 4 bases.

CDR3 residues: CASSEVTSGIETQYF. The CDR3 nucleotides are TGTGCCAGCAGTGAAGTCACTAGCGGAATAGAGACCCAGTACTTC. The chain is built from TRBV2 and TRBJ2-5, with TRBD2 identical over 8 bases. The junction had 5 bases not matched to a gene; V was cut back by 1 base and J by 4 bases. The germline CDR1 and CDR2 sequences are SNHLY and FYNNEI. The CDR3 is 15 amino acids. Supplemented by reference TRBV2 and TRBJ2-5, the full variable domain reads EPEVTQTPSHQVTQMGQEVILRCVPISNHLYFYWYRQILGQKVEFLVSFYNNEISEKSEIFDDQFSVERPDGSNFTLKIRSTKLEDSAMYFCASSEVTSGIETQYFGPGTRLLVL.

The V and J genes are TRBV16 and TRBJ2-1; 9 positions match TRBD2. The CDR3 loop spans 14 amino acids. V shed 4 bases, J shed 4 bases, and the junction held 2 bases outside the gene matches. Germline CDR1 and CDR2: KGHSY and FQNENV. CDR3 in DNA: TGTGCCAGCAGCCTTAGCGGGAGTTACAATGAGCAGTTCTTC. Translated: CASSLSGSYNEQFF.

This clone was observed a handful of times. The rearrangement uses TRBV5-1 and TRBJ1-5, with D maybe TRBD1 (5 bases). Germline CDR1 SGHRS, CDR2 YFSETQ. V lost 0 bases to trimming and J lost 4 bases, with 8 bases between them. The CDR3 is 14 amino acids. The CDR3 reads CASSLESGNQPQHF. DNA of the CDR3: TGCGCCAGCAGCTTGGAGTCAGGGAATCAGCCCCAGCATTTT.

DNA for the CDR3: TGTGCCAGACCAGACAGGGGGCTCACTGAAGCTTTCTTT. Translated: CARPDRGLTEAFF. The chain links TRBV21-1 to TRBJ1-1; TRBD1 reflects the table's D call only, with no check against the DNA. TRBV21-1 represents a pseudogene. The CDR3 runs 13 residues.

The genes are TRBV5-1 and TRBJ2-3; 9 bases map to TRBD2. Germline CDR1 is SGHRS and CDR2 is YFSETQ. V trimming: 1 base; J trimming: 6 bases; junction bases outside the gene matches: 3. CDR3 size: 14 residues. The CDR3 is CASSLQLAGDTQYF. CDR3 coding DNA: TGCGCCAGCAGCTTGCAACTAGCGGGCGATACGCAGTATTTT.

This clone came up once. V is TRBV5-4 and J is TRBJ2-3; 14 positions agree with TRBD2. Germline V CDR1 and CDR2: SGHNT, YYREEE (reference sequence). The CDR3 spans 19 residues. V lost 1 base, J lost 3 bases, and 10 bases stayed unmatched. The CDR3 loop reads CASSLMTSGRGGETDTQYF. For the CDR3, the DNA is TGTGCCAGCAGCTTGATGACTAGCGGGAGGGGTGGGGAGACAGATACGCAGTATTTT.

This clone was counted between two and nine times. The gene calls are TRBV19 and TRBJ1-2; no reliable D call. Trimming left V 6 bases short and J 6 bases short, with 14 bases between. Germline V lookup: CDR1 LNHDA, CDR2 SQIVND (reference sequence). This CDR3 is built from 13 residues. The CDR3 nucleotides read TGTGCCAGTAGCCTGGGCCAAACCCATGGCTACACCTTC. It specifies CASSLGQTHGYTF.

The chain has TRBV10-3 and TRBJ2-1; 7 bases are a match to TRBD2. CDR1 is ENHRY and CDR2 is SYGVKD in the germline V gene. J lost 0 bases, V lost 8 bases, and 7 bases had no gene match. The CDR3 contains 15 residues. CDR3 amino acids: CAIQRGEGSYNEQFF. The CDR3, as DNA: TGTGCCATCCAGCGGGGAGAAGGCTCCTACAATGAGCAGTTCTTC.

This clone has just one count. The genes are TRBV5-1 and TRBJ1-1; no clear D gene. Trimming removed 0 bases at V and 4 bases at J, with 13 bases between. Germline CDR1 and CDR2: SGHRS and YFSETQ. The CDR3 is 15 residues long. CDR3 region: CASSLEPRRGTEAFF. In DNA, the CDR3 is TGCGCCAGCAGCTTGGAACCCCGGCGGGGCACTGAAGCTTTCTTT.

This clone was detected a few times. The rearrangement uses TRBV11-3 and TRBJ1-1; the match to TRBD1 covers 8 bases. The CDR3 consists of 16 residues. The J segment lost 4 bases and the V segment lost 0 bases, leaving 7 bases of the junction unmatched. Germline loops: CDR1 SGHNT, CDR2 YENEEA. For the CDR3, the DNA is TGTGCCAGCAGCTTAGACAGTCAGACAGGGGCCACTGAAGCTTTCTTT. It yields the protein CASSLDSQTGATEAFF.

This clone has just a few counts. The V and J genes are TRBV4-1 and TRBJ1-5, with a weak D call TRBD1 (6 bases). CDR1 MGHRA and CDR2 YSYEKL come from the germline V gene. V was trimmed by 4 bases and J by 4 bases, leaving 14 bases between them. This CDR3 has 15 residues. The CDR3 is CASSLLDRPNQPQHF. The CDR3 nucleotides read TGCGCCAGCAGCCTCCTTGACAGGCCTAATCAGCCCCAGCATTTT.

The chain's CDR3 is CASSPEVLAGSNEQFF. Here the CDR3 DNA reads TGTGCCAGCAGCCCCGAGGTTCTAGCGGGTTCGAATGAGCAGTTCTTC. The V gene is TRBV11-1, the J gene TRBJ2-1, with 8 bases matching TRBD2. The CDR3 runs to 16 residues. Trimming at V came to 5 bases and at J to 7 bases, leaving 13 bases not matched to a gene. CDR1 is SGHAT, CDR2 FQDESV, per germline (reference sequence).

The V call is TRBV19, the J call TRBJ1-5; 11 bases map to TRBD1. The CDR3 is 15 amino acids. J lost 5 bases, V lost 7 bases, and 7 bases had no gene match. CDR1 is LNHDA and CDR2 is SQIVND in the germline V gene (reference sequence). The CDR3 reads CASKKGQGDYQPQHF. The CDR3 coding sequence is TGTGCCAGTAAAAAGGGACAGGGGGACTATCAGCCCCAGCATTTT.

The V gene is TRBV6-2 or TRBV6-3, the J gene TRBJ2-1; 11 bases align to TRBD2. This CDR3 has 17 amino acids. Losses at the gene ends were 4 bases for V and 3 bases for J; bases not matched to a gene: 8. Germline-derived CDR1 and CDR2 are MNHEY and SVGEGT. CDR3 region: CASSSHRGLADYNEQFF. DNA for the CDR3: TGTGCCAGCAGTTCTCACAGGGGACTAGCGGACTACAATGAGCAGTTCTTC.

The chain uses TRBV29-1 and TRBJ2-3, with 8 nucleotides matching TRBD2. Looked up from germline, CDR1 is SQVTM and CDR2 is ANQGSEA. The CDR3 loop spans 16 amino acids. Losses at the gene ends were 1 base for V and 4 bases for J; bases not matched to a gene: 10. In nucleotides, the CDR3 is TGCAGCGTTGAAGGGGGAATAGCGGGAAATCCAGATACGCAGTATTTT. Its translation is CSVEGGIAGNPDTQYF.

The chain links TRBV6-6 to TRBJ2-1; TRBD1 agrees at 8 bases. The CDR3 consists of 16 residues. V lost 2 bases and J lost 5; bases outside the gene matches: 8. Germline values: CDR1 MNHNY, CDR2 SVGAGI (reference sequence). In DNA form, the CDR3 reads TGTGCCAGCAGTTACAAAGGACAGGGAGGAAACAATGAGCAGTTCTTC. It specifies CASSYKGQGGNNEQFF.

In this sample, this clone turned up a few times. The DNA of the CDR3 is TGCGCCAGCAGCCAAGAGGCAGGGCTCTATGGCTACACCTTC. Its translation is CASSQEAGLYGYTF. The chain recombines TRBV4-3 with TRBJ1-2; a possible D gene is TRBD1 (5 bases). CDR1 and CDR2 (germline): LGHNA, YSLEER. The V gene lost 0 bases and the J gene lost 4 bases, with 9 bases spanning the gap. The CDR3 length is 14 residues.

This sequence joins TRBV19 and TRBJ1-5; 9 bases are a match to TRBD1. The ends lost 9 bases at V and 6 bases at J; junction bases unmatched: 6. Germline CDR1 is LNHDA and CDR2 is SQIVND (reference sequence). The CDR3 totals 13 residues. The CDR3 here is CASRQGVIQPQHF. Written as DNA, the CDR3 is TGTGCCAGCCGACAGGGGGTTATTCAGCCCCAGCATTTT. Drawing the rest from reference TRBV19 and TRBJ1-5, the complete variable domain is DGGITQSPKYLFRKEGQNVTLSCEQNLNHDAMYWYRQDPGQGLRLIYYSQIVNDFQKGDIAEGYSVSREKKESFPLTVTSAQKNPTAFYLCASRQGVIQPQHFGDGTRLSIL.

The gene calls are TRBV6-4 and TRBJ2-3, with 11 bases aligning to TRBD2. Trimming took 9 bases from V and 0 from J; bases not matched to a gene: 2. The length of the CDR3 is 14 residues. Per the germline V gene, CDR1 is MRHNA and CDR2 is SNTAGT. The CDR3 reads CARLAGGSTDTQYF. CDR3 coding DNA: TGTGCCAGGTTAGCGGGGGGGAGCACAGATACGCAGTATTTT.

The chain combines TRBV6-5 with TRBJ2-7, with 7 bases identical to TRBD1. The V segment lost 2 bases and the J segment 4 bases; nucleotides outside the gene matches: 11. Germline V gene lookup returns CDR1 MNHEY and CDR2 SVGAGI. The CDR3 consists of 16 residues. This CDR3 is CASSYQATGNRYEQYF. CDR3 sequence (DNA): TGTGCCAGCAGTTACCAGGCGACAGGGAATCGATACGAGCAGTACTTC.

The chain combines TRBV19 with TRBJ1-1; 8 bases map to TRBD1. Germline loops: CDR1 LNHDA, CDR2 SQIVND (reference sequence). The J segment lost 4 bases and the V segment lost 4 bases, leaving 5 bases of the junction unmatched. CDR3 length: 14 amino acids. The CDR3 DNA reads as TGTGCCAGTAGTAATACAGGGGGTGGCACTGAAGCTTTCTTT. This gives the protein CASSNTGGGTEAFF.

Written as DNA, the CDR3 is TGTGCCAGCTCACGGACGGGGGGCGAATCCTACGAGCAGTACTTC. Its protein is CASSRTGGESYEQYF. The V and J genes are TRBV18 and TRBJ2-7; TRBD2 is a possible D gene (7 bases). Germline CDR1 and CDR2: KGHSH and LQKENI. Trimming left V 4 bases short and J 1 base short, with 14 bases between. The CDR3 sequence is 15 residues long.

The chain combines TRBV19 with TRBJ2-5; 7 bases agree with TRBD1. Germline assignment: CDR1 LNHDA and CDR2 SQIVND (reference sequence). Trimming cost V 2 bases and J 1 base; bases outside gene matches: 4. There are 15 residues in the CDR3. CDR3 residues: CASSILGDSQETQYF. Here the CDR3 DNA reads TGTGCCAGTAGTATATTAGGGGACAGCCAAGAGACCCAGTACTTC.

The chain couples TRBV25-1 to TRBJ1-2; weak D call: TRBD1 (6 bases). Germline V gene lookup returns CDR1 MGHDK and CDR2 SYGVNS. This CDR3 has 13 residues. Trimming shortened V by 6 bases and J by 8 bases, and 16 bases separated the two germline ends. The CDR3 bases are TGTGCCAGCAGCCGACAGGTTCAGGACGGCTACACCTTC. This encodes CASSRQVQDGYTF.

The chain recombines TRBV7-2 with TRBJ1-1, with 7 nucleotides matching TRBD1. The CDR3 is 13 amino acids. Per the germline V gene, CDR1 is SGHTA and CDR2 is FQGNSA. V trimming: 4 bases; J trimming: 5 bases; junction bases outside the gene matches: 4. The CDR3 DNA reads as TGTGCCAGCAGCTCCATACAGGGGACTGAAGCTTTCTTT. It codes for CASSSIQGTEAFF.

The rearrangement links TRBV7-8 to TRBJ2-7; a weak D match, TRBD1 (6 bases). The CDR3 runs 15 residues. Germline V gene sequence: CDR1 SGHVS, CDR2 FQNEAQ. V lost 4 bases and J 1 base, leaving 14 bases between the germline ends. This chain's CDR3 is CASSSGQTPSYEQYF. For the CDR3, the DNA is TGTGCCAGCAGCTCAGGACAGACTCCGTCCTACGAGCAGTACTTC.